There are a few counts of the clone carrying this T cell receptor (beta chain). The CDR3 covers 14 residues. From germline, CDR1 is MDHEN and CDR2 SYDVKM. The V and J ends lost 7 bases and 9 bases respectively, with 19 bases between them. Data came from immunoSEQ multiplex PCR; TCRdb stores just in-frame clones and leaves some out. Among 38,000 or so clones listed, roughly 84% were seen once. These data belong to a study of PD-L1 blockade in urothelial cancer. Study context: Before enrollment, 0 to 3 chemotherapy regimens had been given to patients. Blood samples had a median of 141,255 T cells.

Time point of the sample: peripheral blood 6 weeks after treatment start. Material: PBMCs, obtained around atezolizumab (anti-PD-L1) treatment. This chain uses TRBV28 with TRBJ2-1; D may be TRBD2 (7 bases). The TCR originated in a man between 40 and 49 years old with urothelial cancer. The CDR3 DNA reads TGTGCCAGCATAGTGGTGGGGGGGCGCGGTGAGCAGTTCTTC. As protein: CASIVVGGRGEQFF.